A selection of T cell receptor beta chains follows, all from one sample in a study of blood T cell repertoires in COVID-19. The table came from immunoSEQ multiplex PCR; TCRdb's copy has only in-frame clones and leaves some out. The table records about 230,000 clones, 75% to 85% of them present only once. The sample consisted of peripheral blood. The receptors here all came from a woman aged 25 to 45 with COVID-19, enrolled during active disease. The CDR3 runs from the conserved cysteine through the conserved F or W. A D gene is named only where the DNA matches it firmly. Clone size appears in some rows only: once, few, many, or a class for an expanded clone.

CDR3 protein: CASSHSGGEYNEQFF
CDR3 DNA: TGCGCCAGCAGCCATAGCGGGGGGGAATACAATGAGCAGTTCTTC
clone size: -
D gene: TRBD2
J gene: TRBJ2-1
V gene: TRBV5-1

CDR3 protein: CASRQLAGGSTDTQYF
CDR3 DNA: TGTGCCAGCAGGCAACTAGCGGGAGGGAGCACAGATACGCAGTATTTT
clone size: -
D gene: TRBD2
J gene: TRBJ2-3
V gene: TRBV2

CDR3 protein: CATSRAGGLYEQFF
CDR3 DNA: TGTGCCACCAGTAGGGCGGGGGGGCTCTACGAGCAGTTCTTC
clone size: -
D gene: TRBD2
J gene: TRBJ2-1
V gene: TRBV24-1

CDR3 protein: CASSLHRQGRNTEAFF
CDR3 DNA: TGTGCCAGCAGCCTACACCGACAGGGTAGGAACACTGAAGCTTTCTTT
clone size: -
D gene: TRBD1
J gene: TRBJ1-1
V gene: TRBV3-1/TRBV3-2

CDR3 protein: CASSQGGRAWDEQYF
CDR3 DNA: TGCGCCAGCAGCCAAGGCGGGAGGGCCTGGGACGAGCAGTACTTC
clone size: -
D gene: TRBD2
J gene: TRBJ2-7
V gene: TRBV4-3

CDR3 protein: CAWSVWGGPSIRTSTDTQYF
CDR3 DNA: TGTGCCTGGAGTGTATGGGGGGGGCCCTCAATTCGCACTAGCACAGATACGCAGTATTTT
clone size: -
D gene: -
J gene: TRBJ2-3
V gene: TRBV30

CDR3 protein: CASSKSGVGYTF
CDR3 DNA: TGTGCCAGTAGTAAATCAGGGGTCGGCTACACCTTC
clone size: -
D gene: -
J gene: TRBJ1-2
V gene: TRBV19

CDR3 protein: CASSPGVLGNQPQHF
CDR3 DNA: TGTGCCAGCAGCCCGGGGGTTCTGGGCAATCAGCCCCAGCATTTT
clone size: -
D gene: -
J gene: TRBJ1-5
V gene: TRBV16

CDR3 protein: CASSITGQSYGYTF
CDR3 DNA: TGTGCCAGTAGTATAACGGGACAGAGCTATGGCTACACCTTC
clone size: once
D gene: TRBD1
J gene: TRBJ1-2
V gene: TRBV19

CDR3 protein: CSVEGGQPYEQYF
CDR3 DNA: TGCAGCGTTGAAGGGGGACAGCCCTACGAGCAGTACTTC
clone size: -
D gene: TRBD1
J gene: TRBJ2-7
V gene: TRBV29-1

CDR3 protein: CASRAGGNTEAFF
CDR3 DNA: TGTGCCAGCAGGGCAGGGGGTAACACTGAAGCTTTCTTT
clone size: -
D gene: TRBD1
J gene: TRBJ1-1
V gene: TRBV7-9

CDR3 protein: CASIRSGSSTEAFF
CDR3 DNA: TGTGCCAGCATTCGGTCAGGCAGCTCCACTGAAGCTTTCTTT
clone size: many
D gene: -
J gene: TRBJ1-1
V gene: TRBV2

CDR3 protein: CASSPNSLAGHRVLKEQYF
CDR3 DNA: TGTGCCAGCAGCCCGAACTCCCTAGCGGGCCACCGGGTCCTGAAAGAGCAGTACTTC
clone size: -
D gene: -
J gene: TRBJ2-7
V gene: TRBV21-1

CDR3 protein: CASSFFRTSGGITPTDTQYF
CDR3 DNA: TGCGCCAGCAGCTTCTTTAGGACTAGCGGGGGGATTACACCCACAGATACGCAGTATTTT
clone size: -
D gene: TRBD2
J gene: TRBJ2-3
V gene: TRBV5-1

CDR3 protein: CASSPRLTGAGTDTQYF
CDR3 DNA: TGTGCCAGCTCACCCAGACTGACAGGGGCTGGCACAGATACGCAGTATTTT
clone size: -
D gene: TRBD1
J gene: TRBJ2-3
V gene: TRBV18

CDR3 protein: CASSERVAGGYQETQYF
CDR3 DNA: TGTGCCAGCAGTGAAAGGGTAGCGGGGGGCTACCAAGAGACCCAGTACTTC
clone size: -
D gene: TRBD2
J gene: TRBJ2-5
V gene: TRBV6-1